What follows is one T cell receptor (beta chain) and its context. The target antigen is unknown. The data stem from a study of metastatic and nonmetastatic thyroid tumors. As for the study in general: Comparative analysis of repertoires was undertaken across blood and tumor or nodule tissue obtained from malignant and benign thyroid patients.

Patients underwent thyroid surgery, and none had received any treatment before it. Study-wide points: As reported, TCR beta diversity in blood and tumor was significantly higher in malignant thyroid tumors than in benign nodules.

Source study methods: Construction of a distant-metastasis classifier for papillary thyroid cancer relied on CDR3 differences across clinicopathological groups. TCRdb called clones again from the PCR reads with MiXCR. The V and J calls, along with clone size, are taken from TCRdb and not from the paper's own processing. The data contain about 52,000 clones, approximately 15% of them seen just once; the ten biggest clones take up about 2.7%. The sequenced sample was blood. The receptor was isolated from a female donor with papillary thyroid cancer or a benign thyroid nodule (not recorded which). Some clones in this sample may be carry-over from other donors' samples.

The CDR3 here is CSARKHSYGYTF. Here the CDR3 DNA reads TGCAGTGCTAGAAAACACTCCTATGGCTACACCTTC. The chain links TRBV20-1 to TRBJ1-2; D not resolved. Germline V gives CDR1 DFQATT, CDR2 SNEGSKA (reference sequence). The V and J ends lost 2 bases and 4 bases respectively, with 8 bases between them. The CDR3 has 12 residues.